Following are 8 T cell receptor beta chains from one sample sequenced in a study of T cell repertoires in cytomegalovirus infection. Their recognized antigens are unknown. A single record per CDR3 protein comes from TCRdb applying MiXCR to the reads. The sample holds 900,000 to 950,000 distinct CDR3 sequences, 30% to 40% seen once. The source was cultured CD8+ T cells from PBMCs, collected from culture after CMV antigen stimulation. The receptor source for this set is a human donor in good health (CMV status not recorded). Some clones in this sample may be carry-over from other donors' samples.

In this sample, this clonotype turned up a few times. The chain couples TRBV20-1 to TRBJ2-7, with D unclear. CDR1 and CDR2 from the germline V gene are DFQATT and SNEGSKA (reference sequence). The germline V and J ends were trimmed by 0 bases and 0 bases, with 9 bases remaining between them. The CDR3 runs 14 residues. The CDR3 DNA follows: TGCAGTGCTAGAGATCCCCGCAGCTCCTACGAGCAGTACGTC. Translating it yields CSARDPRSSYEQYV.

CDR3 amino acids: CASSQSSGGAWNNEQFF. The CDR3 nucleotides read TGCGCCAGCAGCCAAAGTAGCGGGGGGGCGTGGAACAATGAGCAGTTCTTC. The chain has TRBV4-1 and TRBJ2-1, with 11 positions matching TRBD2. Germline CDR1 reads MGHRA; CDR2 reads YSYEKL. CDR3 length: 17 residues. V lost 2 bases, J lost 5 bases, and 8 bases stayed unmatched.

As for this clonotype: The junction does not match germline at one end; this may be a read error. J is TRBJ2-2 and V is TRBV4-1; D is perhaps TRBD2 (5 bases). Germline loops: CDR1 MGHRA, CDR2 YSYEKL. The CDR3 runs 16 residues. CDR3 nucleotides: TGTGCCAGCAGCCAAGAGGCGGGTTGGAGCGTCGGGGAGCTGTTTTTT. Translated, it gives CASSQEAGWSVGELFF.

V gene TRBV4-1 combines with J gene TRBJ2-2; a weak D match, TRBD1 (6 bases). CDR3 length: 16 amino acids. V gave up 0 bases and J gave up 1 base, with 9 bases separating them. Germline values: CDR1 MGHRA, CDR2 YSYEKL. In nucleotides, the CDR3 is TGCGCCAGCAGCCAAGACCCGGGACAGAACACCGGGGAGCTGTTTTTT. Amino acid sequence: CASSQDPGQNTGELFF.

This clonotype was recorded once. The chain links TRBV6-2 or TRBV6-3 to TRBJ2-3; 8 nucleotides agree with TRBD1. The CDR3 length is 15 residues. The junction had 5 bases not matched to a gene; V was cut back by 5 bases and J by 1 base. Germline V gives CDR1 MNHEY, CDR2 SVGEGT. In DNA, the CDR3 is TGTGCCAGCAGTGCCCGGACAGGGCGCACAGATACGCAGTATTTT. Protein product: CASSARTGRTDTQYF.

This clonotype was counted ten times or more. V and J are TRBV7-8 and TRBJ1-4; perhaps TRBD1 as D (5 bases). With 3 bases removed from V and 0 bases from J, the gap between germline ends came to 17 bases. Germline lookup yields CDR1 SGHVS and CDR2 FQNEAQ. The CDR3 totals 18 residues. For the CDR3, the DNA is TGTGCCAGCAGCTTGGGACGTGTACTATCGGCAACTAATGAAAAACTGTTTTTT. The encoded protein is CASSLGRVLSATNEKLFF.

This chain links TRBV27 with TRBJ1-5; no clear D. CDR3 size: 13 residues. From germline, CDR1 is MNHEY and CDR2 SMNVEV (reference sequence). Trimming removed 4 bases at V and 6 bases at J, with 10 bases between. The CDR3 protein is CASSWYWGQPQHF. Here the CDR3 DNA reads TGTGCCAGCAGTTGGTATTGGGGTCAGCCCCAGCATTTT.

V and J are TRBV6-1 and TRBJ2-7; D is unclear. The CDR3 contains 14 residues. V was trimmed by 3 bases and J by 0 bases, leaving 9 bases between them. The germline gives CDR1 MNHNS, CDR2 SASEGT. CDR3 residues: CASSDFDNSYEQYV. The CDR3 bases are TGTGCCAGCAGTGATTTCGACAACTCCTACGAGCAGTACGTC.